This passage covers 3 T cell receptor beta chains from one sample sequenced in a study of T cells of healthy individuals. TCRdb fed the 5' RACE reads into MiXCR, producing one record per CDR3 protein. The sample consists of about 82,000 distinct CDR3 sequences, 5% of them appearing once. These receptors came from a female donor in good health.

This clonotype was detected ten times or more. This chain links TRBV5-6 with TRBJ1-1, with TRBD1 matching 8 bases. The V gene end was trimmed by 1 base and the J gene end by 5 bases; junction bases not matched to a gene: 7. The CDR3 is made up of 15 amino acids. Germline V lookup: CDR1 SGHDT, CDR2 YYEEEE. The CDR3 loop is CASSLRTGTTTEAFF. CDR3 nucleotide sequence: TGTGCCAGCAGCTTGAGGACAGGGACAACAACTGAAGCTTTCTTT.

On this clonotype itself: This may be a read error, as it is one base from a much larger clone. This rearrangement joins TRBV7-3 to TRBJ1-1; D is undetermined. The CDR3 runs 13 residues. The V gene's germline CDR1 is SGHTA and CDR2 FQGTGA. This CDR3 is CASSLFPNTEASF. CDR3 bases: TGTGCCAGCAGCTTATTCCCGAACACTGAAGCTTCCTTT.

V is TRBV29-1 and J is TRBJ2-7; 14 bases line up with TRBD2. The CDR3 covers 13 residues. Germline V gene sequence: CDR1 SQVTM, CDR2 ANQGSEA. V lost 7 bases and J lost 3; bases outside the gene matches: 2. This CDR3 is CSGGLAGGYEQYF. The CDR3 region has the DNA TGCAGCGGCGGACTAGCGGGAGGCTACGAGCAGTACTTC.